Given below is one T cell receptor (beta chain) in context. The source of the sample is a study of blood T cell repertoires in COVID-19. Study information: COVID-19 samples from acute and convalescent phases originated in the United States, Italy and Spain.

The protocol was immunoSEQ multiplex PCR, while the TCRdb copy is restricted to in-frame clones and leaves out a portion. The table records about 190,000 clones, about 85% of them present only once. The CDR3 sequence is 12 residues long. Trimming took off 4 bases at V and 6 bases at J, with 8 bases between the two ends. Germline CDR1 is SGHDT and CDR2 is YYEEEE. This clonotype originated in a human donor in a cohort sampled during active COVID-19. This chain links TRBV5-6 with TRBJ1-3; D is unresolved. Specimen: peripheral blood. Here the CDR3 reads CASSLRSNTIYF. In DNA, the CDR3 is TGTGCCAGCAGCCTGAGGTCAAACACCATATATTTT.